This T cell receptor (beta chain) was found in a study of cytomegalovirus exposure and HLA in healthy donors. Libraries were prepared by immunoSEQ multiplex PCR; TCRdb keeps only in-frame clonotypes and omits some of them. The table records hundreds of thousands of clones, around 86% of them present only once. Unmatched junction bases numbered 9, after V lost 4 bases and J lost 1 base. The CDR3 has 17 residues. Germline assignment: CDR1 SGHRS and CDR2 YFSETQ. V and J are TRBV5-1 and TRBJ2-1, with 9 bases matching TRBD1. Sequenced material: PBMCs. This clonotype originated in a woman younger than 35 in good health and CMV-seronegative. This chain's CDR3 is CASSPQGASRSYNEQFF. In DNA form, the CDR3 reads TGCGCCAGCAGCCCACAGGGGGCTAGTAGGTCCTACAATGAGCAGTTCTTC.